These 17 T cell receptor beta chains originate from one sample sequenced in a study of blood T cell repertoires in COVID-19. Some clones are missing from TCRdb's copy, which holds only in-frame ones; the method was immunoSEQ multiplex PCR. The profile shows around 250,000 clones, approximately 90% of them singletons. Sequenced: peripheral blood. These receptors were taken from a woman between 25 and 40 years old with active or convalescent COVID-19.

CDR3 sequence (DNA): TGTGCCAGCACCTCCAGGGGACGAACTGAAGCTTTCTTT. Translating gives CASTSRGRTEAFF. The genes are TRBV12-3 or TRBV12-4 and TRBJ1-1; the D gene is possibly TRBD1 (6 bases). The CDR3 totals 13 residues. V lost 7 bases and J 5 bases, leaving 14 bases between the germline ends.

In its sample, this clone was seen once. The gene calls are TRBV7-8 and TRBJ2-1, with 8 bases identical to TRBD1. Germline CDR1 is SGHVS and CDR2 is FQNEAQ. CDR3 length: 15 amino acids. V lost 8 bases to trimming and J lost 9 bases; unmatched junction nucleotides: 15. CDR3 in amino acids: CASATGQGAFSEQFF. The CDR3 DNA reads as TGTGCCAGCGCGACCGGACAGGGTGCTTTTAGTGAGCAGTTCTTC.

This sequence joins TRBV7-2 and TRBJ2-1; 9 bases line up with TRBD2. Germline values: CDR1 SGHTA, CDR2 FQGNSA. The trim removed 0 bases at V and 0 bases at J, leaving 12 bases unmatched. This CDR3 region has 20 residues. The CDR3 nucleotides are TGTGCCAGCAGCTTAGCGGGGAGGCTAGCGGGACCTAGCTCCTACAATGAGCAGTTCTTC. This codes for CASSLAGRLAGPSSYNEQFF.

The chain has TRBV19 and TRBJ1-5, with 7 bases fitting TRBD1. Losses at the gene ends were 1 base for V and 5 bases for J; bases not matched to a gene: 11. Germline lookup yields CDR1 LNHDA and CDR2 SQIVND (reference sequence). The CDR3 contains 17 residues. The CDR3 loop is CASSIAIRQGGHQPQHF. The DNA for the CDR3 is TGTGCCAGTAGTATAGCAATAAGACAGGGTGGTCATCAGCCCCAGCATTTT.

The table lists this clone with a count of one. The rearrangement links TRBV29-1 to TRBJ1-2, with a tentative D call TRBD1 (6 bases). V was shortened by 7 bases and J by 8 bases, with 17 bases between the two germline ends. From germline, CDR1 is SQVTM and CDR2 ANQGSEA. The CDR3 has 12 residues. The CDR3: CSDTQGRLGYTF. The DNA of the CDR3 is TGCAGCGACACACAGGGAAGATTGGGCTACACCTTC.

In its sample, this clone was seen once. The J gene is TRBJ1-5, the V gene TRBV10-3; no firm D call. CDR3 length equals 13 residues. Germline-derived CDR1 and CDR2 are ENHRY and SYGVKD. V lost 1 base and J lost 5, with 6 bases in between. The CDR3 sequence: CAISEYLDQPQHF. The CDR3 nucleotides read TGTGCCATCAGTGAGTACCTAGATCAGCCCCAGCATTTT.

CDR3 bases: TGTGCCAGCAGTCAGGGTGGGGTGACTAATGAAAAACTGTTTTTT. This translates into CASSQGGVTNEKLFF. The chain links TRBV5-4 to TRBJ1-4; the D gene is possibly TRBD1 (5 bases). V was clipped by 5 bases and J by 2 bases, with 13 bases between them. Germline values: CDR1 SGHNT, CDR2 YYREEE (reference sequence). CDR3 length: 15 amino acids. The whole variable domain, filled in from reference TRBV5-4 and TRBJ1-4, reads ETGVTQSPTHLIKTRGQQVTLRCSSQSGHNTVSWYQQALGQGPQFIFQYYREEENGRGNFPPRFSGLQFPNYSSELNVNALELDDSALYLCASSQGGVTNEKLFFGSGTQLSVL.

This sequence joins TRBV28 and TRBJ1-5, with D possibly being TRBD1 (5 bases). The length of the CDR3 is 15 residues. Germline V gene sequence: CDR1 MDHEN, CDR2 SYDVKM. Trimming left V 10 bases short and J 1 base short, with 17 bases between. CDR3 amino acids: CATHRKKGSNQPQHF. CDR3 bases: TGTGCCACCCATAGGAAAAAGGGGAGCAATCAGCCCCAGCATTTT. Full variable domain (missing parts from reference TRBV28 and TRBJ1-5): DVKVTQSSRYLVKRTGEKVFLECVQDMDHENMFWYRQDPGLGLRLIYFSYDVKMKEKGDIPEGYSVSREKKERFSLILESASTNQTSMYLCATHRKKGSNQPQHFGDGTRLSIL.

CDR3 region: CASSPPGRNTEAFF. The CDR3 region has the DNA TGTGCCAGCTCACCACCGGGCAGGAACACTGAAGCTTTCTTT. The chain carries TRBV18 and TRBJ1-1; no reliable D call. Trimming shortened V by 0 bases and J by 1 base, and 6 bases separated the two germline ends. CDR3 length: 14 amino acids. CDR1 and CDR2 from the germline V gene are KGHSH and LQKENI.

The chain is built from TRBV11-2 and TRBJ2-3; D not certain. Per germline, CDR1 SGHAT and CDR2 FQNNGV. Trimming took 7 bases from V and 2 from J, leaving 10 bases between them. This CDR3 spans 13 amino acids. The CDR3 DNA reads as TGTGCCAGCAACCGAGGAACCACAGATACGCAGTATTTT. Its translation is CASNRGTTDTQYF.

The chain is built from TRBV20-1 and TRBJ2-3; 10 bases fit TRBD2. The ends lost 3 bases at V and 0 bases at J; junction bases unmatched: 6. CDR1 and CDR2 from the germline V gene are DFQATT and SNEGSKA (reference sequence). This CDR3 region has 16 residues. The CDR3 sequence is CSASILAGTSTDTQYF. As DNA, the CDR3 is TGCAGTGCTAGTATACTAGCGGGAACTAGCACAGATACGCAGTATTTT.

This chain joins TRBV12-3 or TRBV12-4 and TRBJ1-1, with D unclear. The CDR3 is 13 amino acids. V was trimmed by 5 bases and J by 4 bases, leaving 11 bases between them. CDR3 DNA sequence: TGTGCCAGCAGTCCGAGGGAGAGCACTGAAGCTTTCTTT. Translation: CASSPRESTEAFF.

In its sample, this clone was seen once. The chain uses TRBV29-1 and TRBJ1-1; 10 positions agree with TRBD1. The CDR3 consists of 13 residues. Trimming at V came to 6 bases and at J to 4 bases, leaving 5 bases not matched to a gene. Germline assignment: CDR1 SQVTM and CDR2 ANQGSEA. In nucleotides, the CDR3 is TGCAGCGTGCGATGGACAGGGGGCACTGAAGCTTTCTTT. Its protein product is CSVRWTGGTEAFF. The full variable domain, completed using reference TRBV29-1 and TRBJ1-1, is SAVISQKPSRDICQRGTSLTIQCQVDSQVTMMFWYRQQPGQSLTLIATANQGSEATYESGFVIDKFPISRPNLTFSTLTVSNMSPEDSSIYLCSVRWTGGTEAFFGQGTRLTVV.

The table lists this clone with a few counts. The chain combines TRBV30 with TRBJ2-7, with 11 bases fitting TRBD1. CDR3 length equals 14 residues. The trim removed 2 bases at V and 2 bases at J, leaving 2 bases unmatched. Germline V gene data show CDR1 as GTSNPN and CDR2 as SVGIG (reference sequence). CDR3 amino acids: CAWSLGQGAYEQYF. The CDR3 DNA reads TGTGCCTGGAGTTTGGGACAGGGGGCCTACGAGCAGTACTTC. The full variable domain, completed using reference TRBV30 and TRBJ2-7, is SQTIHQWPATLVQPVGSPLSLECTVEGTSNPNLYWYRQAAGRGLQLLFYSVGIGQISSEVPQNLSASRPQDRQFILSSKKLLLSDSGFYLCAWSLGQGAYEQYFGPGTRLTVT.

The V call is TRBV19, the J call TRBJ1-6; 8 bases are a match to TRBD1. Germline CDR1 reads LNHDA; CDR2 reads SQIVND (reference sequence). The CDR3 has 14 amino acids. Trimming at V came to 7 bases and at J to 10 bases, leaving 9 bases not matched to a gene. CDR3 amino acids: CASKGDRGQSPLHF. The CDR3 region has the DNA TGTGCCAGTAAGGGAGACAGGGGACAATCACCCCTCCACTTT.

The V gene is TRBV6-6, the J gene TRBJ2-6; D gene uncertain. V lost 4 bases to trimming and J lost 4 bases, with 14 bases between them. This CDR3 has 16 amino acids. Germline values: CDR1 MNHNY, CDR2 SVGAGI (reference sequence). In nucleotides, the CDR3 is TGTGCCAGCAGTTCACCTTCGGTATCGGGGGCCAACGTCCTGACTTTC. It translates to CASSSPSVSGANVLTF.

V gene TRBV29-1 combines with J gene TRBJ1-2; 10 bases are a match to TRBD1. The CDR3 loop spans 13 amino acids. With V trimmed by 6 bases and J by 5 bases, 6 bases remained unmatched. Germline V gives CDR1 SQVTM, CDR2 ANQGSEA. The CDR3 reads CSVPGQGEYGYTF. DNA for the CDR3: TGCAGCGTCCCCGGACAGGGGGAGTATGGCTACACCTTC.